Reported below is one TCR beta chain. What it binds is not known. Germline V gene lookup returns CDR1 SGHRS and CDR2 YFSETQ. The CDR3 has 15 amino acids. V trimming: 4 bases; J trimming: 6 bases; junction bases outside the gene matches: 8. Naive CD4+ cells were CD45RA-selected; the remaining cells were memory. The sample belongs to a study of shared clonotypes between healthy human individuals. General study findings and limits: Sequencing depth was a factor that was expected to affect clonotype sharing among donors.

It was across several immunoSEQ plates that each subset's genomic DNA was evenly split. Method: immunoSEQ multiplex PCR; TCRdb's copy keeps in-frame clones and lacks some. Of more than 1,200,000 clones in the sample, roughly 98.5% were seen once. V is TRBV5-1 and J is TRBJ2-1; 9 positions match TRBD2. This receptor was taken from a man aged 30 to 39 in good health. The specimen sequenced was naive CD4+ T cells sorted from blood. Noted subset: CD45RA+ positively selected. The CDR3 DNA reads TGCGCCAGCAGCGTTATTGCGGGAGGGTCCAATGAGCAGTTCTTC. This codes for CASSVIAGGSNEQFF.